The 28 T cell receptor beta chains below all came from one sample that was sequenced in a study of blood T cell repertoires in COVID-19. TCRdb keeps only in-frame clones here, not all; method: immunoSEQ multiplex PCR. Of some 460,000 clones in the sample, around 89% are singletons; the top ten hold around 4.5%. The specimen was peripheral blood. These receptors came from a woman aged 25 to 39 with acute or convalescent COVID-19.

The rearrangement links TRBV10-3 to TRBJ1-2; D might be TRBD1 (6 bases). In germline, CDR1 is ENHRY, CDR2 SYGVKD. The CDR3 runs 13 residues. V lost 8 bases and J 4 bases, leaving 14 bases between the germline ends. In nucleotides, the CDR3 is TGTGCCATCTGGGGGGGCGGCGGCTATGGCTACACCTTC. Protein: CAIWGGGGYGYTF.

This sequence joins TRBV4-1 and TRBJ1-6; D gene uncertain. Trimming took off 3 bases at V and 7 bases at J, with 13 bases between the two ends. CDR3 length: 15 amino acids. CDR1 and CDR2 (germline): MGHRA, YSYEKL. The CDR3 DNA is TGCGCCAGCAGCCATGCCGGGAGCCTAAATTCACCCCTCCACTTT. It codes for CASSHAGSLNSPLHF.

A single count supports this clone. V is TRBV7-8 and J is TRBJ1-4; 8 bases fit TRBD1. Germline V lookup: CDR1 SGHVS, CDR2 FQNEAQ. Unmatched junction bases numbered 2, after V lost 1 base and J lost 10 bases. This CDR3 comprises 13 residues. The CDR3: CASSLGTGSKLFF. For the CDR3, the DNA is TGTGCCAGCAGCTTAGGGACAGGGTCAAAACTGTTTTTT.

The chain joins TRBV10-2 to TRBJ2-7; the match to TRBD2 covers 9 bases. Looked up from germline, CDR1 is WSHSY and CDR2 is SAAADI. The CDR3 loop spans 16 amino acids. Trimming took 2 bases from V and 4 from J; bases not matched to a gene: 9. Here the CDR3 DNA reads TGCGCCAGCAGTGAGGGGGTATCGAGCGGGGGGTACGAGCAGTACTTC. Translated, it gives CASSEGVSSGGYEQYF.

This chain joins TRBV2 and TRBJ2-5; TRBD2 aligns across 14 bases. The V segment lost 5 bases and the J segment 5 bases; nucleotides outside the gene matches: 7. This CDR3 is built from 16 residues. Germline assignment: CDR1 SNHLY and CDR2 FYNNEI. In DNA form, the CDR3 reads TGTGCCAGCAGTCTGACTAGCGGGGGGGCCACCGAGACCCAGTACTTC. Amino acid sequence: CASSLTSGGATETQYF.

The chain recombines TRBV7-2 with TRBJ2-3; possible D gene TRBD2, 6 bases. CDR3 length: 15 residues. Trimming removed 6 bases at V and 6 bases at J, with 19 bases between. Germline loops: CDR1 SGHTA, CDR2 FQGNSA. Written as DNA, the CDR3 is TGTGCCAGCAGTTATGAATCGGGACTTCGGGATACGCAGTATTTT. Amino acid sequence: CASSYESGLRDTQYF.

The rearrangement joins TRBV7-2 to TRBJ1-5; TRBD1 agrees at 7 bases. In germline, CDR1 is SGHTA, CDR2 FQGNSA. The CDR3 length is 14 residues. Trimming at V came to 4 bases and at J to 6 bases, leaving 6 bases not matched to a gene. The CDR3 reads CASSSRQGGQPQHF. As DNA, the CDR3 is TGTGCCAGCAGCTCCAGACAGGGAGGTCAGCCCCAGCATTTT.

This sequence joins TRBV5-1 and TRBJ2-3; 11 bases fit TRBD2. CDR1 is SGHRS, CDR2 YFSETQ, per germline. J gave up 0 bases and V 4 bases, and 10 bases lay outside the gene matches. This CDR3 is built from 18 residues. CDR3 in DNA: TGCGCCAGCAGCAATCTAGCGGGGGGCAAGACTAGCACAGATACGCAGTATTTT. This codes for CASSNLAGGKTSTDTQYF.

V is TRBV2 and J is TRBJ2-1, with unresolved D. This CDR3 region has 11 residues. The V end was cut by 4 bases, the J end by 10 bases, with 8 bases between. CDR1 is SNHLY, CDR2 FYNNEI, per germline. CDR3 in DNA: TGTGCCAGCAGTGGGGCCTTAGAGCAGTTCTTC. This sequence encodes CASSGALEQFF.

CDR3 sequence (DNA): TGTGCCAGCATAGAGGCCGAGGCGGTCGTTTATGGCTACACCTTC. Protein product: CASIEAEAVVYGYTF. The chain combines TRBV6-5 with TRBJ1-2; D is undetermined. The V gene's germline CDR1 is MNHEY and CDR2 SVGAGI. There are 15 residues in the CDR3. V gave up 7 bases and J gave up 5 bases, with 20 bases separating them.

In its sample, this clone was seen once. This rearrangement joins TRBV4-1 to TRBJ2-1, with D perhaps matching TRBD1 (5 bases). This CDR3 has 14 amino acids. Germline CDR1 is MGHRA and CDR2 is YSYEKL. Between the trimmed V and J ends, which lost 5 bases and 8 bases, there was a span of 16 bases. CDR3: CASSGVPRGHEQFF. CDR3 nucleotide sequence: TGCGCCAGCAGCGGGGTGCCTAGGGGCCATGAGCAGTTCTTC.

The rearrangement uses TRBV6-5 and TRBJ2-1; 7 positions agree with TRBD1. Germline V CDR1 and CDR2: MNHEY, SVGAGI. The CDR3 is 13 amino acids. Trimming cost V 6 bases and J 12 bases; bases outside gene matches: 11. The CDR3 region is CASRGGPTSAQFF. The CDR3 nucleotides are TGTGCCAGCAGAGGGGGCCCCACTTCGGCGCAGTTCTTC.

The V call is TRBV19, the J call TRBJ1-1; 9 nucleotides line up with TRBD1. Germline assignment: CDR1 LNHDA and CDR2 SQIVND (reference sequence). Trimming took 4 bases from V and 0 from J; bases not matched to a gene: 3. The CDR3 runs 15 residues. CDR3: CASSRTGEMNTEAFF. CDR3 in DNA: TGTGCCAGTAGTAGGACAGGGGAAATGAACACTGAAGCTTTCTTT.

This sequence joins TRBV3-1 (or the pseudogene TRBV3-2) and TRBJ2-7; 7 nucleotides align to TRBD2. The V gene end was trimmed by 4 bases and the J gene end by 2 bases; junction bases not matched to a gene: 2. Per germline, CDR1 LGHDT and CDR2 YNNKEL (reference sequence). The CDR3 contains 13 residues. CDR3 sequence: CASSRGLAYEQYF. The CDR3, as DNA: TGTGCCAGCAGCCGAGGACTAGCCTACGAGCAGTACTTC.

On this clone: One end of the junction varies from germline; a read error may be responsible. The rearrangement uses TRBV30 and TRBJ2-5; TRBD2 might be the D (5 bases). The CDR3 consists of 13 residues. The germline V gene has CDR1 GTSNPN and CDR2 SVGIG (reference sequence). The CDR3 coding sequence is TGTGCCTGGAGTTCCGAGGGTAGGACTGTCCGGGACTTC. Translating it yields CAWSSEGRTVRDF.

CDR3 nucleotides: TGTGCCAGCAGCAAAGGGACTAGCGGGGGCGGGGAGCTGTTTTTT. Translating it yields CASSKGTSGGGELFF. V gene TRBV21-1 combines with J gene TRBJ2-2; the D call in the table, TRBD2, was not verified against the DNA. TRBV21-1 is described as a pseudogene. The CDR3 has 15 amino acids.

The gene calls are TRBV7-9 and TRBJ1-6; possible D gene TRBD1, 5 bases. The CDR3 is made up of 15 amino acids. Germline values: CDR1 SEHNR, CDR2 FQNEAQ (reference sequence). V was clipped by 5 bases and J by 8 bases, with 16 bases between them. The CDR3 DNA reads TGTGCCAGCAGCCCAGGGTGGATTACAGATTCACCCCTCCACTTT. Translating it yields CASSPGWITDSPLHF. Supplemented by reference TRBV7-9 and TRBJ1-6, the full variable domain reads DTGVSQNPRHKITKRGQNVTFRCDPISEHNRLYWYRQTLGQGPEFLTYFQNEAQLEKSRLLSDRFSAERPKGSFSTLEIQRTEQGDSAMYLCASSPGWITDSPLHFGNGTRLTVT.

The V and J genes are TRBV4-2 and TRBJ2-3, with a tentative D call TRBD2 (5 bases). This CDR3 comprises 13 residues. V was pared by 0 bases and J by 10 bases, with 11 bases between. CDR1 and CDR2 (germline): LGHNA, YNFKEQ. The CDR3 loop is CASSQDRTWAQYF. CDR3 coding DNA: TGTGCCAGCAGCCAAGATCGGACTTGGGCGCAGTATTTT.

V usage is TRBV2 and J usage is TRBJ1-5; D not certain. Germline V lookup: CDR1 SNHLY, CDR2 FYNNEI. The CDR3 loop spans 17 amino acids. V lost 5 bases and J 3 bases, leaving 20 bases between the germline ends. The CDR3 DNA is TGTGCCAGCAGTTCCCACCCGATGGAGCGAGACAATCAGCCCCAGCATTTT. Protein product: CASSSHPMERDNQPQHF.

The chain has TRBV10-1 and TRBJ1-6, with D uncertain. The germline V gene encodes CDR1 WNHNN and CDR2 SYGVQD (reference sequence). The CDR3 has 15 amino acids. V lost 8 bases, J lost 3 bases, and 14 bases lay in between. In DNA form, the CDR3 reads TGCGCCAGCCTTTTCGAGGCAGTCTATAATTCACCCCTCCACTTT. It specifies CASLFEAVYNSPLHF.

This clone was seen only a few times. The CDR3 DNA is TGTGCCAGCAGCGCAGGACTAGCGGGGGGTAATGAGCAGTTCTTC. This translates into CASSAGLAGGNEQFF. The chain links TRBV7-9 to TRBJ2-1, with 14 bases identical to TRBD2. Germline assignment: CDR1 SEHNR and CDR2 FQNEAQ (reference sequence). Trimming cost V 5 bases and J 7 bases; bases outside gene matches: 4. This CDR3 contains 15 residues.

The V gene is TRBV7-8, the J gene TRBJ1-6, with 7 bases aligning to TRBD1. Germline CDR1 reads SGHVS; CDR2 reads FQNEAQ. The V and J ends lost 4 bases and 5 bases, in that order; junction bases with no gene match: 8. This CDR3 has 16 residues. CDR3 coding DNA: TGTGCCAGCAGCTACACAGGGGCCCGGGATAATTCACCCCTCCACTTT. Protein product: CASSYTGARDNSPLHF.

The V gene is TRBV5-1, the J gene TRBJ2-7, with 8 nucleotides matching TRBD1. V gave up 3 bases and J gave up 5 bases; unmatched junction bases: 7. The CDR3 length is 14 residues. The germline CDR1 and CDR2 sequences are SGHRS and YFSETQ. CDR3 nucleotides: TGCGCCAGCAGCTCAGACAGGGGCACGAACGAGCAGTACTTC. This translates into CASSSDRGTNEQYF.

Comments on this clone: This CDR3 is also generated by other DNA sequences in the sample. This chain connects TRBV6-5 to TRBJ1-1, with 7 bases lining up with TRBD1. The J segment lost 1 base and the V segment lost 6 bases, leaving 2 bases of the junction unmatched. The CDR3 length is 13 residues. Germline V gives CDR1 MNHEY, CDR2 SVGAGI. This CDR3 reads CASSRTGNTEAFF. CDR3 sequence (DNA): TGTGCCAGCAGCCGGACAGGGAACACTGAAGCTTTCTTT.

The CDR3 reads CSVGVQGEREQYF. In nucleotides, the CDR3 is TGCAGCGTGGGTGTTCAGGGGGAACGCGAGCAGTACTTC. V and J are TRBV29-1 and TRBJ2-7; 7 bases match TRBD1. CDR1 is SQVTM and CDR2 is ANQGSEA in the germline V gene. Trimming cost V 6 bases and J 6 bases; bases outside gene matches: 11. The CDR3 is made up of 13 amino acids.

V and J are TRBV30 and TRBJ2-2, with 7 bases that match TRBD2. Germline-derived CDR1 and CDR2 are GTSNPN and SVGIG (reference sequence). V gave up 6 bases and J gave up 7 bases; unmatched junction bases: 11. The CDR3 totals 14 residues. This CDR3 reads CACGGEGPDGELFF. The CDR3 DNA follows: TGTGCCTGTGGGGGGGAAGGGCCAGACGGGGAGCTGTTTTTT.

The chain recombines TRBV18 with TRBJ2-5; TRBD1 matches 8 bases. Germline V gene lookup returns CDR1 KGHSH and CDR2 LQKENI. The J segment lost 5 bases and the V segment lost 2 bases, leaving 10 bases of the junction unmatched. The CDR3 is 16 residues long. CDR3 residues: CASSPLAGGAGETQYF. DNA for the CDR3: TGTGCCAGCTCACCATTGGCAGGGGGCGCGGGGGAGACCCAGTACTTC.

The chain carries TRBV5-4 and TRBJ2-2; D possibly corresponds to TRBD2 (7 bases). The V gene lost 4 bases and the J gene lost 0 bases, with 13 bases spanning the gap. The CDR3 consists of 16 residues. Germline lookup yields CDR1 SGHNT and CDR2 YYREEE (reference sequence). DNA of the CDR3: TGTGCCAGCAGCCGGGGAGGGGGAACGAACACCGGGGAGCTGTTTTTT. It encodes CASSRGGGTNTGELFF.